This T cell receptor (beta chain) came from a study of cytomegalovirus exposure and HLA in healthy donors. About the research overall: The study's early data release held 80 million to 95 million unique TCRs from HLA-typed donors. Study observations and caveats: Prior analysis indicated that the majority of TCR beta V segments exhibited productivity approximately 87% or approximately 30% of the time. Later analysis revealed greater clonal expansion in HLA-associated TCR beta chains than in equally common others. Among TCR sequences, most were rare, though some public TCRs appeared in many donors.

For this clone: The target antigen is unknown.

PCR employed 60 Vbeta and 13 Jbeta primers. Using immunoSEQ multiplex PCR, the repertoire was profiled, and TCRdb retains in-frame clones only, with some absent. The table includes 150,000 to 200,000 clones, more than 70% detected once. This CDR3 contains 11 residues. The V end was cut by 4 bases, the J end by 5 bases, with 7 bases between. Germline assignment: CDR1 SQVTM and CDR2 ANQGSEA. The material sequenced was PBMCs. This sequence joins TRBV29-1 and TRBJ2-3, with D unclear. The receptor comes from a male donor in good health and CMV-seronegative. Here the CDR3 DNA reads TGCAGCGTTGCTCCGAGAGATACGCAGTATTTT. It translates to CSVAPRDTQYF.